The T cell receptor beta chain described here comes from a study of blood T cell repertoires in COVID-19 (dated by TCRdb to between 2020 and 2021). Study-wide context: Samples from collaborators originated in the United States, Italy and Spain and spanned both the acute and convalescent phases of COVID-19. The material from the prospective study consisted of cDNA or gDNA derived from T cells, B-cell-depleted T cells, or PBMCs. Nearly every sample came with metadata listing a de-identified subject ID, COVID-19 status, age in years and sex. The samples were drawn from the first 160 participants of the ongoing ImmuneRACE study and from some 1,300 subjects provided by 6 global collaborators. Deeply sampled blood TCRbeta repertoires from subjects exposed to, actively infected with, or recovered from COVID-19 were included in the dataset. The repertoires were released in a freely available public database meant as a resource for research on the immune response to SARS-CoV-2. Where HLA class I and class II types were available, the types were taken from metadata supplied by the sample provider, not from assay-based typing. Findings and caveats that apply to the study as a whole: How much clinical and demographic metadata was included differed by source and by participant, and the metadata was provided uncurated.

Worth noting for this clone: The specificity of this receptor is unknown. Base quality data are lacking; no much larger clone is found one base away.

TCRbeta CDR3 regions were amplified from genomic DNA using the immunoSEQ Assay, a bias-controlled multiplex PCR. The published analysis was carried out like this. Nucleated cell counts per sample were estimated from amplification of reference gene primers within the assay. To quantify the absolute abundance of each unique TCRbeta CDR3 rearrangement, sequence reads were collapsed and filtered. For each sample, productive Simpson clonality was calculated as the square root of Simpson's diversity index over productive rearrangements. TCRdb obtained this table from immuneACCESS and retained in-frame rearrangements with V and J assigned. These tables miss some clones; where compared with another copy, unresolved V genes account for less than half of the shortfall, and the remainder is unexplained. V and J calls plus clone size are reproduced from that table; the DNA served to infer D and trimming. For this sample the table gives about 39,000 clones, of which over 80% were detected only once. More than 20% of the sample goes to the ten largest clones.

Collaborating institutions collected whole blood in K2EDTA tubes following their own protocols. For TCRbeta analysis, collaborators shipped samples as frozen whole blood, isolated PBMCs, or DNA extracted from either of those sample types. The CDR3 holds 16 amino acids from the cysteine to the phenylalanine. The entry retains the CDR3 DNA only, 48 bases that are in frame from base 1. Taken from the germline V gene, the CDR1 and CDR2 loops are MNHEY and SVGAGI. Trimming leaves V shorter by 5 bases and J shorter by 7 bases, with the junction holding 11 bases beyond the gene matches. Here the chain combines TRBV6-5 and TRBJ1-2; 12 bases in the junction line up with TRBD1. Material for sequencing was peripheral blood. This receptor was obtained from a man aged 50-59 years with active or convalescent COVID-19. The CDR3 protein is CASSHLIGTGGVGYTF. The DNA is as follows: TGTGCCAGCAGTCACTTAATTGGGACAGGGGGCGTTGGCTACACCTTC.